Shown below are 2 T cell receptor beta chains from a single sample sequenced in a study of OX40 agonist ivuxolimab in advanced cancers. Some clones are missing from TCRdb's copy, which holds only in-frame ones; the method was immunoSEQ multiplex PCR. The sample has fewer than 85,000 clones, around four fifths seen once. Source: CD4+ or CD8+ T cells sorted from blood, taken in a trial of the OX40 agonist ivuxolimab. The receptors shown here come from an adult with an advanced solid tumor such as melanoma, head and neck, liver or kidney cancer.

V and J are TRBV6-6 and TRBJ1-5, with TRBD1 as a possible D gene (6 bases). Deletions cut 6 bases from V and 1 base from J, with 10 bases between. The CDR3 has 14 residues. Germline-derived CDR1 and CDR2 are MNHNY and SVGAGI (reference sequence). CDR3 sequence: CASRVQGSNQPQHF. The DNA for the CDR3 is TGTGCCAGCAGAGTCCAGGGGAGCAATCAGCCCCAGCATTTT.

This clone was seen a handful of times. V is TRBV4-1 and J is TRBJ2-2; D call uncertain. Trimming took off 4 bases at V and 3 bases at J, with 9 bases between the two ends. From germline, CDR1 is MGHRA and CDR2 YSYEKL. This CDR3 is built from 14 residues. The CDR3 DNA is TGCGCCAGCAGCCTACGACGAGACACCGGGGAGCTGTTTTTT. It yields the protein CASSLRRDTGELFF.